A single sample is the source of the 24 T cell receptor beta chains below, sequenced in a study of T cell responses to AZD1222 COVID-19 vaccine. Sequencing was performed with immunoSEQ multiplex PCR; in TCRdb, only in-frame clones are kept and a portion is missing. The top ten hold 4.5% to 5.5% of the sample, which has roughly 99,000 clones, 87% seen once. The sequenced sample was peripheral blood, obtained 28 days after the second AZD1222 dose. Every receptor here comes from an adult who received the AZD1222 COVID-19 vaccine.

The chain links TRBV6-2 or TRBV6-3 to TRBJ1-4; D might be TRBD1 (5 bases). CDR3 length: 15 amino acids. CDR1 is MNHEY and CDR2 is SVGEGT in the germline V gene. Deletions cut 1 base from V and 8 bases from J, with 14 bases between. CDR3 nucleotide sequence: TGTGCCAGCAGTTACTGGCAGGGAGGAGACGAAAAACTGTTTTTT. It encodes CASSYWQGGDEKLFF.

The chain couples TRBV5-4 to TRBJ1-1; D is perhaps TRBD1 (6 bases). Trimming stripped 10 bases from V and 1 base from J, with 14 bases between. CDR1 is SGHNT and CDR2 is YYREEE in the germline V gene (reference sequence). The CDR3 contains 13 residues. The CDR3 sequence: CAYGSGANTEAFF. The CDR3 nucleotides are TGTGCCTACGGGTCGGGGGCGAACACTGAAGCTTTCTTT.

The DNA of the CDR3 is TGTGCCAGCAGCCCAGGGACTAGCGGGGGGCTTAGCACAGATACGCAGTATTTT. Protein sequence: CASSPGTSGGLSTDTQYF. The chain uses TRBV7-9 and TRBJ2-3; TRBD2 matches 15 bases. Germline V CDR1 and CDR2: SEHNR, FQNEAQ (reference sequence). Losses at the gene ends were 5 bases for V and 0 bases for J; bases not matched to a gene: 6. This CDR3 region has 18 residues.

The chain has TRBV6-5 and TRBJ1-1, with D possibly TRBD1 on 5 matching bases. CDR1 and CDR2 from the germline V gene are MNHEY and SVGAGI. With 2 bases removed from V and 5 bases from J, the gap between germline ends came to 12 bases. There are 14 residues in the CDR3. The CDR3 DNA reads TGTGCCAGCAGTTACCAGGGCCGGACTACTGAAGCTTTCTTT. It specifies CASSYQGRTTEAFF.

The chain uses TRBV24-1 and TRBJ1-2; a possible D gene is TRBD1 (6 bases). Trimming took off 3 bases at V and 4 bases at J, with 8 bases between the two ends. The V gene's germline CDR1 is KGHDR and CDR2 SFDVKD. CDR3 length: 13 amino acids. The CDR3 spells CATSDGGGYGYTF. CDR3 nucleotide sequence: TGTGCCACCAGTGATGGAGGGGGCTATGGCTACACCTTC.

The chain recombines TRBV14 with TRBJ2-2; perhaps TRBD2 as D (6 bases). CDR3 size: 15 residues. The germline gives CDR1 SGHDN, CDR2 FVKESK. V was clipped by 4 bases and J by 0 bases, with 9 bases between them. The CDR3 DNA sequence: TGTGCCAGCAGCCGGGACTCATCGAACACCGGGGAGCTGTTTTTT. Translated: CASSRDSSNTGELFF.

V usage is TRBV12-3 or TRBV12-4 and J usage is TRBJ1-3; 7 bases align to TRBD1. The CDR3 spans 13 residues. With V trimmed by 5 bases and J by 16 bases, 14 bases remained unmatched. This chain's CDR3 is CASSRTGGTDYYF. The CDR3 DNA reads as TGTGCCAGCAGTAGGACAGGAGGAACGGATTATTATTTT.

The rearrangement joins TRBV6-2 or TRBV6-3 to TRBJ2-7; D not certain. The germline V gene encodes CDR1 MNHEY and CDR2 SVGEGT. The CDR3 has 17 residues. With 4 bases removed from V and 6 bases from J, the gap between germline ends came to 25 bases. The CDR3: CASSWSPTGKTRREQYF. Here the CDR3 DNA reads TGTGCCAGCAGTTGGAGTCCGACGGGTAAAACGCGTCGCGAGCAGTACTTC.

This clone was observed a single time. This chain uses TRBV4-1 with TRBJ2-1, with D perhaps matching TRBD2 (6 bases). Germline loops: CDR1 MGHRA, CDR2 YSYEKL. The CDR3 runs 15 residues. V was cut by 3 bases and J by 1 base, with 10 bases left in between. Here the CDR3 DNA reads TGCGCCAGCAGCCAGGAGGGGAGGTCCTACAATGAGCAGTTCTTC. Translated: CASSQEGRSYNEQFF.

The chain has TRBV2 and TRBJ1-2; D is ambiguous. The CDR3 has 12 amino acids. Germline CDR1 reads SNHLY; CDR2 reads FYNNEI. Trimming pared 1 base from V and 4 bases from J, leaving 4 bases between. For the CDR3, the DNA is TGTGCCAGCAGTGAAGAGCCCTATGGCTACACCTTC. This encodes CASSEEPYGYTF.

The sample holds one count of this clone. The rearrangement joins TRBV12-3 or TRBV12-4 to TRBJ1-1; D is perhaps TRBD1 (6 bases). There are 13 residues in the CDR3. The V and J ends lost 7 bases and 1 base respectively, with 10 bases between them. CDR3 in DNA: TGTGCCAGCACGCTCAGGGGGAACACTGAAGCTTTCTTT. It specifies CASTLRGNTEAFF.

The chain is built from TRBV6-2 or TRBV6-3 and TRBJ1-5, with D unclear. The CDR3 length is 16 residues. V was cut by 2 bases and J by 2 bases, with 13 bases left in between. Germline V gene data show CDR1 as MNHEY and CDR2 as SVGEGT. The CDR3 sequence: CASSYVRAAGNQPQHF. As DNA, the CDR3 is TGTGCCAGCAGTTACGTTAGGGCTGCCGGCAATCAGCCCCAGCATTTT.

This clone was detected only a few times. J is TRBJ1-1 and V is TRBV29-1; D perhaps matches TRBD1 (6 bases). This CDR3 is 15 amino acids long. The V gene's germline CDR1 is SQVTM and CDR2 ANQGSEA. Trimming left V 2 bases short and J 7 bases short, with 20 bases between. The DNA of the CDR3 is TGCAGCGTTGAACTTGTCTTGTCGGGGGGCGGTGAAGCTTTCTTT. Its translation: CSVELVLSGGGEAFF. The full variable domain, its missing parts supplied by reference TRBV29-1 and TRBJ1-1, is SAVISQKPSRDICQRGTSLTIQCQVDSQVTMMFWYRQQPGQSLTLIATANQGSEATYESGFVIDKFPISRPNLTFSTLTVSNMSPEDSSIYLCSVELVLSGGGEAFFGQGTRLTVV.

This clone was counted once. The gene calls are TRBV24-1 and TRBJ1-3; tentative D call: TRBD1 (5 bases). The germline V gene encodes CDR1 KGHDR and CDR2 SFDVKD. V was shortened by 1 base and J by 0 bases, with 15 bases between the two germline ends. This CDR3 region has 18 residues. CDR3 residues: CATSDLRVGVPSGNTIYF. The CDR3 nucleotides read TGTGCCACCAGTGATTTACGAGTAGGGGTTCCCTCTGGAAACACCATATATTTT.

This sequence joins TRBV2 and TRBJ1-6, with no clear D. The V gene's germline CDR1 is SNHLY and CDR2 FYNNEI. The germline V and J ends were trimmed by 5 bases and 7 bases, with 6 bases remaining between them. CDR3 size: 12 residues. CDR3 sequence reads: CASSPNNSPLHF. The CDR3 nucleotides are TGTGCCAGCAGTCCTAACAATTCACCCCTCCACTTT.

This clone was seen just once. The gene calls are TRBV3-1 (or the pseudogene TRBV3-2) and TRBJ1-5; D unresolved. Germline V gene lookup returns CDR1 LGHDT and CDR2 YNNKEL (reference sequence). The CDR3 extends over 13 amino acids. Trimming cost V 0 bases and J 5 bases, with 5 bases left between them. This chain's CDR3 is CASSQERDQPQHF. CDR3 nucleotides: TGTGCCAGCAGCCAAGAACGCGATCAGCCCCAGCATTTT.

V gene TRBV19 combines with J gene TRBJ2-3; possibly TRBD1 for D (6 bases). V was clipped by 3 bases and J by 4 bases, with 14 bases between them. This CDR3 contains 15 residues. Germline-derived CDR1 and CDR2 are LNHDA and SQIVND (reference sequence). The CDR3 here is CASSMAGEDADTQYF. CDR3 bases: TGTGCCAGTAGTATGGCAGGGGAAGACGCAGATACGCAGTATTTT.

To note about this clone: Other DNA sequences in the sample encode the same CDR3. This chain connects TRBV5-1 to TRBJ1-6; 9 positions agree with TRBD1. The CDR3 runs to 15 residues. The junction had 1 base not matched to a gene; V was cut back by 1 base and J by 5 bases. Per germline, CDR1 SGHRS and CDR2 YFSETQ. The CDR3 DNA follows: TGCGCCAGCAGCTTGACAGGGGGCGATAATTCACCCCTCCACTTT. Its translation is CASSLTGGDNSPLHF.

This chain uses TRBV11-3 with TRBJ2-1; D may be TRBD2 (6 bases). From germline, CDR1 is SGHNT and CDR2 YENEEA. The CDR3 extends over 16 amino acids. The V and J ends lost 1 base and 7 bases respectively, with 17 bases between them. The CDR3 is CASSLGEAAKGNEQFF. DNA for the CDR3: TGTGCCAGCAGCTTAGGGGAGGCCGCCAAGGGAAATGAGCAGTTCTTC.

The V call is TRBV5-1, the J call TRBJ1-3; D not resolved. This CDR3 contains 13 residues. Germline V gene sequence: CDR1 SGHRS, CDR2 YFSETQ. Trimming stripped 4 bases from V and 0 bases from J, with 5 bases between. This CDR3 is CASSPISGNTIYF. In DNA, the CDR3 is TGCGCCAGCAGCCCTATCTCTGGAAACACCATATATTTT.

Details on this clone: Additional DNA sequences in this sample encode the identical CDR3. The gene calls are TRBV6-5 and TRBJ2-3; TRBD1 is a possible D gene (6 bases). The germline CDR1 and CDR2 sequences are MNHEY and SVGAGI. Trimming left V 0 bases short and J 1 base short, with 11 bases between. The CDR3 loop spans 16 amino acids. In DNA form, the CDR3 reads TGTGCCAGCAGTTACTCGGACAGCCTGGGCACAGATACGCAGTATTTT. Amino acids: CASSYSDSLGTDTQYF.

This chain links TRBV19 with TRBJ2-1; TRBD2 matches at 8 bases. CDR3 length: 15 amino acids. The V gene's germline CDR1 is LNHDA and CDR2 SQIVND (reference sequence). V shed 3 bases and J 7 bases; nucleotides not matched to a gene: 8. The CDR3 protein is CASSIISGGGNEQFF. As DNA, the CDR3 is TGTGCCAGTAGTATTATAAGCGGGGGTGGGAATGAGCAGTTCTTC.

This chain links TRBV27 with TRBJ1-2; TRBD1 agrees at 7 bases. The CDR3 length is 14 residues. Germline loops: CDR1 MNHEY, CDR2 SMNVEV (reference sequence). The trim removed 6 bases at V and 4 bases at J, leaving 8 bases unmatched. The CDR3 nucleotides are TGTGCCAGCAGACCCACAGGGGTCGGCTATGGCTACACCTTC. Translated, it gives CASRPTGVGYGYTF.

The chain uses TRBV7-9 and TRBJ1-2, with D unclear. V was shortened by 8 bases and J by 8 bases, with 15 bases between the two germline ends. The CDR3 is 12 amino acids. Germline CDR1 SEHNR, CDR2 FQNEAQ (reference sequence). The DNA for the CDR3 is TGTGCCAGCTTGCCAGTCCTAGGAGGCTACACCTTC. This sequence encodes CASLPVLGGYTF. The entire variable domain, with the rest obtained from reference TRBV7-9 and TRBJ1-2, is as follows: DTGVSQNPRHKITKRGQNVTFRCDPISEHNRLYWYRQTLGQGPEFLTYFQNEAQLEKSRLLSDRFSAERPKGSFSTLEIQRTEQGDSAMYLCASLPVLGGYTFGSGTRLTVV.